The TCR beta chain described here comes from a study of graft-versus-host responses after intestinal transplantation listed by TCRdb under 2021. Notes on the research overall: Recipients received multivisceral, liver-intestinal, or isolated intestinal transplants. Anti-thymocyte globulin induction was given to all recipients, followed by maintenance tacrolimus and steroids for about 3 years. Bulk TCR-beta CDR3 sequencing was used to track graft-versus-host and host-versus-graft alloreactive T cell clones in the graft, circulation and bone marrow after intestinal transplantation. Alloreactive clones were identified by sequencing pre-transplant mixed lymphocyte reaction products and comparing them with unstimulated pre-transplant donor and recipient T cells. The cohort enrolled under 25 intestinal transplant recipients including one retransplant, and a few patients lacking pretransplant specimens were excluded. A peak of at least 4% donor T cells among recipient peripheral blood mononuclear cells was the definition used for donor T cell macrochimerism. Instead of going to the commercial service, samples from a few later patients were sequenced in-house on an Illumina MiSeq and processed with MiXCR.

A note on this clone: Which antigen it targets is not known. Per-base qualities were not stored, and no clone one base away is much larger.

Study-wide findings and limitations: The conclusions were limited by the relatively low number and heterogeneity of the intestinal transplant patients. GvH clones were detected in recipient bone marrow, and some of these GvH clones were observed earlier in ileal mucosa or blood, consistent with an intestinal mucosal origin. Early after transplant, peak levels of circulating GvH clones were associated with declines in HvG clones. In the allografts of patients with donor T cell macrochimerism, GvH to HvG T cell clonal ratios were high.

V is trimmed back by 3 bases and J by 3 bases, and the junction contains 9 bases that no gene match accounts for. Looking up the germline V gene yields CDR1 MDHEN and CDR2 SYDVKM. The CDR3, cysteine through phenylalanine, is 18 amino acids long. The sequence is cut down to CDR3 DNA, 54 bases in frame from base 1. Blood samples were collected up to 4 times in the first month after transplant and then at least monthly when available. The library came from the immunoSEQ multiplex PCR assay. Adaptive Biotechnologies carried out high-throughput TCR-beta CDR3 sequencing of genomic DNA for most patients. In the original analysis: Adaptive's ImmunoSEQ software supplied the TCR sequencing data for approximately 18 patients, while MiXCR and VDJtools were used to process a few other patients. CDR3 nucleotide sequences shared by donor and recipient were removed because the origin of these sequences could not be assigned. At least 2-fold expansion over unstimulated cells and a minimum CFSE-low frequency of 0.002% (template counts) or 0.001% (read counts) were required for clones to be classified as alloreactive. Mappable clones were those detected in sequenced pre-transplant spleen, lymph node, or MLR CFSE-low populations of the donor or recipient. The cumulative frequency of alloreactive clones was calculated as a percentage of all sequences, weighted by copy number. The table was pulled from immuneACCESS by TCRdb, which kept in-frame rearrangements only. Such tables lose some clones; where checked, under half of the loss comes from unresolved V genes, and the rest has no known cause. The V and J calls and clone size were taken over from that table, and D and trimming were inferred from the DNA. The sample table records roughly 56,000 clones; approximately 90% of these occur just once. The ten largest clones capture roughly 2.6% of the sample.

Material: PBMCs, obtained approximately 120 days after intestinal transplantation. The sequence was obtained from a human patient who received an intestinal transplant, so some T cells may come from the graft donor. The chain was built from TRBV28 and TRBJ1-5, with TRBD1 matching 12 junction bases. In nucleotides, the sequence is TGTGCCAGCAGTTTCCGGGACAGGGGGCCGGGTTACAATCAGCCCCAGCATTTT. It encodes CASSFRDRGPGYNQPQHF.